These T cell receptor beta chains were read from a single sample in a study of cytomegalovirus exposure and HLA in healthy donors. Some clones are missing from TCRdb's copy, which holds only in-frame ones; the method was immunoSEQ multiplex PCR. Among hundreds of thousands of clones listed, just under 85% were seen once. Material for sequencing was PBMCs. The receptors derive from a middle-aged woman in good health and CMV-seronegative. The CDR3 runs from the conserved cysteine through the conserved F or W. A D gene is named only where the DNA matches it firmly. For some rows the clone size is stated as once, few or many, or as a class when expanded; others skip it.

J gene	D gene	V gene	clone size	CDR3 DNA	CDR3 protein
TRBJ1-2	NA	TRBV9	NA	TGTGCCAGCAGCGTAGACCCCCTGCAGGGCTACACCTTC	CASSVDPLQGYTF
TRBJ1-5	NA	TRBV29-1	few	TGCAGCGTTGCTGGGACAACCTTTGATCAGCCCCAGCATTTT	CSVAGTTFDQPQHF
TRBJ1-6	TRBD1	TRBV10-1	NA	TGCGCCAGCAGCCATGACAGGGAAGGGTGGGATAATTCACCCCTCCACTTT	CASSHDREGWDNSPLHF
TRBJ2-6	NA	TRBV11-3	NA	TGTGCCAGCAGCGGGGAGATGGACGCTGGGGCCAACGTCCTGACTTTC	CASSGEMDAGANVLTF
TRBJ1-6	NA	TRBV5-1	once	TGCGCCAGCAGCTTGACTGGGAGGTCAGATAATTCACCCCTCCACTTT	CASSLTGRSDNSPLHF
TRBJ2-7	TRBD2	TRBV6-1	NA	TGTGCCACCGCGACTAGCTTTACCTACGAGCAGTACTTC	CATATSFTYEQYF
TRBJ2-3	TRBD1	TRBV5-1	NA	TGCGCCAGCAGCCGCGACAGGGGGGCAGATACGCAGTATTTT	CASSRDRGADTQYF
TRBJ1-2	TRBD1	TRBV6-5	once	TGTGCCAGCAGGGGGGACAGCTATAGCTACACCTTC	CASRGDSYSYTF
TRBJ1-1	NA	TRBV11-2	NA	TGTGCCAGCAGCAATAACTTGAACACTGAAGCTTTCTTT	CASSNNLNTEAFF
TRBJ1-3	TRBD1	TRBV30	NA	TGTGCCTGGAGAAACGGGACAGGACTAAACACCATATATTTT	CAWRNGTGLNTIYF
TRBJ2-4	TRBD1	TRBV5-4	NA	TGTGCCAGCAGCAACAGGGGAACCAAAAACATTCAGTACTTC	CASSNRGTKNIQYF
TRBJ1-2	NA	TRBV9	NA	TGTGCCAGCAGCGTACATCAAGGGCAGGGGTATGGCTACACCTTC	CASSVHQGQGYGYTF
TRBJ2-2	NA	TRBV18	NA	TGTGCCAGCTCACCAGAGGGGGTGCGCACCGGGGAGCTGTTTTTT	CASSPEGVRTGELFF